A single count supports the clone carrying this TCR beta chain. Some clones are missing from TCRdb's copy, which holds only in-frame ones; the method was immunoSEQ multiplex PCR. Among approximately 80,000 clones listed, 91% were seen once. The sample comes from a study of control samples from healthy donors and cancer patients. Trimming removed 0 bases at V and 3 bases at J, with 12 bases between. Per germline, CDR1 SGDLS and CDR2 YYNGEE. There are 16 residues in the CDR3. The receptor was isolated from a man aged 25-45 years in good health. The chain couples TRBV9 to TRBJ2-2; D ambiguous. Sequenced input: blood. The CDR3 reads CASSVELAGYTGELFF. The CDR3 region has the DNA TGTGCCAGCAGCGTAGAACTTGCAGGTTACACCGGGGAGCTGTTTTTT.